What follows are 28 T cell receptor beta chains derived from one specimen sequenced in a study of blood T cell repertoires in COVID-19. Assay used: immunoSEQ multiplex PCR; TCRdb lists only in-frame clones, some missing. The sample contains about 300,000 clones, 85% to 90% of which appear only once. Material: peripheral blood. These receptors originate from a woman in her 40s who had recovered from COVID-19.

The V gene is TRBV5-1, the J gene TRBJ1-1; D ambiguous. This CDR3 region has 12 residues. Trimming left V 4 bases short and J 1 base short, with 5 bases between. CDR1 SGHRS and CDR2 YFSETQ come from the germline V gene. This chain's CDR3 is CASSLRNTEAFF. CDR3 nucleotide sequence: TGCGCCAGCAGCCTACGGAACACTGAAGCTTTCTTT.

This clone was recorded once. CDR3 amino acids: CASSPTGGYQETQYF. The CDR3 DNA is TGTGCCAGCAGCCCTACAGGGGGGTACCAAGAGACCCAGTACTTC. The chain couples TRBV7-3 to TRBJ2-5, with TRBD1 matching over 8 bases. The CDR3 is 15 residues long. Germline values: CDR1 SGHTA, CDR2 FQGTGA. Trimming removed 5 bases from V and 0 bases from J; junction bases left unmatched: 5.

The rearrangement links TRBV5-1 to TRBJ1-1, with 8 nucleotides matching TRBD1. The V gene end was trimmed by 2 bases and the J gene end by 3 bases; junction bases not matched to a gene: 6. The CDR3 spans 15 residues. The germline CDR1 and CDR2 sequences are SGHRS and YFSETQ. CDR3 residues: CASSFRGREDTEAFF. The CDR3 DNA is TGCGCCAGCAGCTTCAGGGGGCGCGAGGACACTGAAGCTTTCTTT. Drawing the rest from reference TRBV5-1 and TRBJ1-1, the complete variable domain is KAGVTQTPRYLIKTRGQQVTLSCSPISGHRSVSWYQQTPGQGLQFLFEYFSETQRNKGNFPGRFSGRQFSNSRSEMNVSTLELGDSALYLCASSFRGREDTEAFFGQGTRLTVV.

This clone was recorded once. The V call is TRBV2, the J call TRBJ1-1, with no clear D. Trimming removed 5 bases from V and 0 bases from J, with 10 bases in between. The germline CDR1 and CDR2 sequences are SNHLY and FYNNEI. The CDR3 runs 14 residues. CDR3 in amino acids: CASSLGSMNTEAFF. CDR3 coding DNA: TGTGCCAGCAGTTTGGGCAGCATGAACACTGAAGCTTTCTTT.

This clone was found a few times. CDR3 bases: TGTGCCATCGGGCCGGACAGGGAAAACACTGAAGCTTTCTTT. This sequence encodes CAIGPDRENTEAFF. The rearrangement joins TRBV10-3 to TRBJ1-1; 8 nucleotides line up with TRBD1. Germline V gene sequence: CDR1 ENHRY, CDR2 SYGVKD. V was clipped by 8 bases and J by 2 bases; unmatched bases: 7. The CDR3 is 14 residues long.

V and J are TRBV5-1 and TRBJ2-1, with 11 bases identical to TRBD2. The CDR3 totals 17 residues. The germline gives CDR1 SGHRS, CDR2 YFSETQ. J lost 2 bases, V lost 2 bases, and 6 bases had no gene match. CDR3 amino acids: CASSLASGGSPYNEQFF. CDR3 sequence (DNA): TGCGCCAGCAGCTTAGCTAGCGGGGGGTCCCCCTACAATGAGCAGTTCTTC. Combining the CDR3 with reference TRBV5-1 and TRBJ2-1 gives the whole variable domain KAGVTQTPRYLIKTRGQQVTLSCSPISGHRSVSWYQQTPGQGLQFLFEYFSETQRNKGNFPGRFSGRQFSNSRSEMNVSTLELGDSALYLCASSLASGGSPYNEQFFGPGTRLTVL.

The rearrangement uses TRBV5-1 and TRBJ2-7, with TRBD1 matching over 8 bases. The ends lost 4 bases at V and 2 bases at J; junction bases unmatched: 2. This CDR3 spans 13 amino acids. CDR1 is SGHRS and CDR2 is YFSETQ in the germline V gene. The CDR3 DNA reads TGCGCCAGCAGCGCGGGACAGGCCTACGAGCAGTACTTC. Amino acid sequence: CASSAGQAYEQYF.

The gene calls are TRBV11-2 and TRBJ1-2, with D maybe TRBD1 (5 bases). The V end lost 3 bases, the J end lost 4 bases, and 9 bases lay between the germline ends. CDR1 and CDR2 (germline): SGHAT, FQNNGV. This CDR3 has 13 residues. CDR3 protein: CASSLGGLYGYTF. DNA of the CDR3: TGTGCCAGCAGCTTGGGGGGACTCTATGGCTACACCTTC.

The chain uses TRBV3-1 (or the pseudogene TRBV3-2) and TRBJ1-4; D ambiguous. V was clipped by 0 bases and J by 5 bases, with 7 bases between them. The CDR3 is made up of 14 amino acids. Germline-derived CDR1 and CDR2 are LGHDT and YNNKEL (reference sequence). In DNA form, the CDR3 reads TGTGCCAGCAGCCAAGAAGCAATAAATGAAAAACTGTTTTTT. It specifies CASSQEAINEKLFF.

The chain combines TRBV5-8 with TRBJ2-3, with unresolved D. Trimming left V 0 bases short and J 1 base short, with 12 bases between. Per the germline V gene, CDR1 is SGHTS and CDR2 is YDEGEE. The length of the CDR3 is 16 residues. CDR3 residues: CASSLGRNSGTDTQYF. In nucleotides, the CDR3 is TGTGCCAGCAGCTTGGGGCGGAACTCTGGCACAGATACGCAGTATTTT. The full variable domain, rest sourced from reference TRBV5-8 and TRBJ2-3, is EAGVTQSPTHLIKTRGQQATLRCSPISGHTSVYWYQQALGLGLQFLLWYDEGEERNRGNFPPRFSGRQFPNYSSELNVNALELEDSALYLCASSLGRNSGTDTQYFGPGTRLTVL.

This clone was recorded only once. CDR3 amino acids: CASSPRTGAYGYTF. CDR3 DNA sequence: TGTGCCAGCAGCCCTCGGACAGGCGCCTATGGCTACACCTTC. J is TRBJ1-2 and V is TRBV14; 7 bases map to TRBD1. This CDR3 is 14 amino acids long. Germline loops: CDR1 SGHDN, CDR2 FVKESK. V shed 4 bases, J shed 4 bases, and the junction held 6 bases outside the gene matches.

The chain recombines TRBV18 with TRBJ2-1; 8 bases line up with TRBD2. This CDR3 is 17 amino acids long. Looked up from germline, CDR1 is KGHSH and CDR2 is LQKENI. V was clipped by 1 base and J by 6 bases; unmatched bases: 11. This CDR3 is CASSPRLAGPSPNEQFF. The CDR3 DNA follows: TGTGCCAGCTCACCACGATTAGCGGGGCCCTCCCCCAATGAGCAGTTCTTC.

This chain's CDR3 is CATGLAGGDEQYF. CDR3 nucleotides: TGCGCCACCGGACTAGCGGGGGGTGACGAGCAGTACTTC. The chain carries TRBV10-2 and TRBJ2-7; 14 positions agree with TRBD2. This CDR3 region has 13 residues. The trim removed 10 bases at V and 5 bases at J, leaving 4 bases unmatched. Germline CDR1 WSHSY, CDR2 SAAADI.

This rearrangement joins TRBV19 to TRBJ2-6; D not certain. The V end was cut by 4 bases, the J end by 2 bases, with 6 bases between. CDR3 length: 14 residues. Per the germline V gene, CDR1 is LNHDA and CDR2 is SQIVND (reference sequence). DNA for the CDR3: TGTGCCAGTAGTACGGGTACTGGGGCCAACGTCCTGACTTTC. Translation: CASSTGTGANVLTF. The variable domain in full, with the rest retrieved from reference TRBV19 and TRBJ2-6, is DGGITQSPKYLFRKEGQNVTLSCEQNLNHDAMYWYRQDPGQGLRLIYYSQIVNDFQKGDIAEGYSVSREKKESFPLTVTSAQKNPTAFYLCASSTGTGANVLTFGAGSRLTVL.

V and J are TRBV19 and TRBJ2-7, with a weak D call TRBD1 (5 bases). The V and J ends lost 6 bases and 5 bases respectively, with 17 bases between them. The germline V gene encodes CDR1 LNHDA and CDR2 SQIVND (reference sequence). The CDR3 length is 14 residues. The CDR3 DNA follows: TGTGCCAGTAGCCCAGTAGGGGCCGGCCACGAGCAGTACTTC. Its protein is CASSPVGAGHEQYF. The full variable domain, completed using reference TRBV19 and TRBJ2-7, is DGGITQSPKYLFRKEGQNVTLSCEQNLNHDAMYWYRQDPGQGLRLIYYSQIVNDFQKGDIAEGYSVSREKKESFPLTVTSAQKNPTAFYLCASSPVGAGHEQYFGPGTRLTVT.

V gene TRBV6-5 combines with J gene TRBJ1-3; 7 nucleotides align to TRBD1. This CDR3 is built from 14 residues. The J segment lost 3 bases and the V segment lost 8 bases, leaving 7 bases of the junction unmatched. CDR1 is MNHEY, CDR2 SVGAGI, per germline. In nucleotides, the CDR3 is TGTGCCAGCGGCCTAACAGGGGTTGGAAACACCATATATTTT. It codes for CASGLTGVGNTIYF.

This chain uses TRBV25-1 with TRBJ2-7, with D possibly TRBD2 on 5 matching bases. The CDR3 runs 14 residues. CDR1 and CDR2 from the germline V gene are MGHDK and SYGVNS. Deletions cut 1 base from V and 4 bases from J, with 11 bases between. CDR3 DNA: TGTGCCAGCAGTGAATTCGAGGGTTGGTACGAGCAGTACTTC. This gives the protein CASSEFEGWYEQYF.

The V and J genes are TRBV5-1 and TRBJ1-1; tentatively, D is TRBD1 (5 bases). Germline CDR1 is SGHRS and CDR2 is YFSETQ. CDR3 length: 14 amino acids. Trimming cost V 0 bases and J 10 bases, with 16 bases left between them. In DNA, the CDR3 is TGCGCCAGCAGCTTGGAGTGGTCGACAGATGGAGCTTTCTTT. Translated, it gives CASSLEWSTDGAFF.

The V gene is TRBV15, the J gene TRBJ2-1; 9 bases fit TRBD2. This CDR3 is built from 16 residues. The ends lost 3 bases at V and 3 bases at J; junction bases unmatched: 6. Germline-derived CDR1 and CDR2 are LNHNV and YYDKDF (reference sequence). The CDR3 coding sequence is TGTGCCACCAGCAGCGTAGCGGGGGCCCTCTACAATGAGCAGTTCTTC. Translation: CATSSVAGALYNEQFF.

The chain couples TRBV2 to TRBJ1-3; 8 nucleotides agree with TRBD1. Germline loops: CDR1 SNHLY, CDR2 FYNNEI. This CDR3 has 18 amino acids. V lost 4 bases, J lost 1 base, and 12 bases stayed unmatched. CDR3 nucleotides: TGTGCCAGCAGTGCCTTACCGGGACAGGCGTTGTCTGGAAACACCATATATTTT. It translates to CASSALPGQALSGNTIYF.

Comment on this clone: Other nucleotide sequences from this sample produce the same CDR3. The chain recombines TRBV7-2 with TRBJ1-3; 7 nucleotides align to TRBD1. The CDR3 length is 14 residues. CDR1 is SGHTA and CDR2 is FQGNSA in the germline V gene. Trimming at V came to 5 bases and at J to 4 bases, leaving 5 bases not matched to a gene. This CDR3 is CASSLDRAGNTIYF. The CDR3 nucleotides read TGTGCCAGCAGCCTAGACAGGGCGGGAAACACCATATATTTT. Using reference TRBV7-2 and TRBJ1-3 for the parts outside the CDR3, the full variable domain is GAGVSQSPSNKVTEKGKDVELRCDPISGHTALYWYRQSLGQGLEFLIYFQGNSAPDKSGLPSDRFSAERTGGSVSTLTIQRTQQEDSAVYLCASSLDRAGNTIYFGEGSWLTVV.

CDR3 DNA sequence: TGCGCCAGCAGCTTTAGCGTCGGCACAGATACGCAGTATTTT. Translating gives CASSFSVGTDTQYF. The chain joins TRBV5-1 to TRBJ2-3; D perhaps matches TRBD2 (5 bases). The germline gives CDR1 SGHRS, CDR2 YFSETQ. Trimming took off 2 bases at V and 1 base at J, with 8 bases between the two ends. The CDR3 consists of 14 residues.

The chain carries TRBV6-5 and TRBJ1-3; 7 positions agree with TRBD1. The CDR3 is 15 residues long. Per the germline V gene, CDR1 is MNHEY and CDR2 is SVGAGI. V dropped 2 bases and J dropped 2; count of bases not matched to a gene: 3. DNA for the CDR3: TGTGCCAGCAGTTACGCGACAGGGCCTGGAAACACCATATATTTT. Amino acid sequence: CASSYATGPGNTIYF.

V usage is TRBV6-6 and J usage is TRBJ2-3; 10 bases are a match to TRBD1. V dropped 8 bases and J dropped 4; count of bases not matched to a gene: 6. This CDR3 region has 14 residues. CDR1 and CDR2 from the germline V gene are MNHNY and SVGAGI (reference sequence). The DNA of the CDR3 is TGTGCCAGCGGCCCGACAGGGGGCGCAGATACGCAGTATTTT. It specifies CASGPTGGADTQYF.

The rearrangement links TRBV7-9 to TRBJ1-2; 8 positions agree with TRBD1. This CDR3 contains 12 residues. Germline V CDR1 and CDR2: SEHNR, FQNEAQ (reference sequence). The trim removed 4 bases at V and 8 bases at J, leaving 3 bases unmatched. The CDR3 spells CASSSTGDGYTF. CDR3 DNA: TGTGCCAGCAGCTCGACAGGGGACGGCTACACCTTC.

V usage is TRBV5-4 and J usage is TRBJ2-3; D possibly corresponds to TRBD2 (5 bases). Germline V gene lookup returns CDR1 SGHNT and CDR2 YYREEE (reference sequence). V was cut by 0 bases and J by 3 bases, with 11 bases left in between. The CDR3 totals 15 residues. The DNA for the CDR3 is TGTGCCAGCAGCTTGGTAGCCGGGGTTACAGATACGCAGTATTTT. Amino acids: CASSLVAGVTDTQYF.

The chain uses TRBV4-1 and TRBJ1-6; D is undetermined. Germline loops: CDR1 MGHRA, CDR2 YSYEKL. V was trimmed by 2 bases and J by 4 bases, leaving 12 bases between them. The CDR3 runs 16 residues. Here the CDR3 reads CASSQRPGRYNSPLHF. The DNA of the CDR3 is TGCGCCAGCAGCCAACGCCCCGGGAGGTATAATTCACCCCTCCACTTT.

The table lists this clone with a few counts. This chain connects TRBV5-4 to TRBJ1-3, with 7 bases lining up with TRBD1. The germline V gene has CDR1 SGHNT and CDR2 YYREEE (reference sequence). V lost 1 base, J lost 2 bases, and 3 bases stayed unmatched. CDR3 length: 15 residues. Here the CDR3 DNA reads TGTGCCAGCAGCTTGTTAGGGGGCCCTGGAAACACCATATATTTT. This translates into CASSLLGGPGNTIYF. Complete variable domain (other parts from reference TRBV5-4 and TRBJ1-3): ETGVTQSPTHLIKTRGQQVTLRCSSQSGHNTVSWYQQALGQGPQFIFQYYREEENGRGNFPPRFSGLQFPNYSSELNVNALELDDSALYLCASSLLGGPGNTIYFGEGSWLTVV.